The rows below give T cell receptor beta chains drawn from one sample of a study of Ad26.COV2.S vaccination and SARS-CoV-2 variants. The assay was immunoSEQ multiplex PCR, and TCRdb's table has in-frame clones only and misses some. This repertoire shows about 460,000 clones, 89% found once; its top ten account for 1.5% to 2%. The starting material was peripheral blood, obtained in a trial of Ad26.COV2.S vaccine versus placebo. These receptors came from a person between 18 and 59 years old who received the Ad26.COV2.S COVID-19 vaccine or a placebo. The CDR3 runs from the conserved cysteine through the conserved F or W. D genes are given only for firm matches. Some rows have no size entry. The others give once, few or many, or a class for an expanded clone.

few,NA,TRBJ1-2,TRBV6-5,CASSYGPAAGSGYTF,TGTGCCAGCAGTTACGGGCCCGCCGCCGGGAGTGGCTACACCTTC
NA,NA,TRBJ2-5,TRBV7-2,CASTIQETQYF,TGTGCCAGCACCATCCAAGAGACCCAGTACTTC
NA,TRBD2,TRBJ2-1,TRBV7-3,CASSPRRSGSNNEQFF,TGTGCCAGCAGCCCCCGTAGGAGCGGGAGTAACAATGAGCAGTTCTTC
NA,NA,TRBJ2-5,TRBV27,CASSLRSSRTLQETQYF,TGTGCCAGCAGTTTGAGGTCCTCACGAACTCTTCAAGAGACCCAGTACTTC
NA,TRBD1,TRBJ2-3,TRBV3-1/TRBV3-2,CASSRDRGRSDTQYF,TGTGCCAGCAGTCGGGACAGGGGGCGCTCAGATACGCAGTATTTT
NA,NA,TRBJ1-2,TRBV3-1/TRBV3-2,CASSQDNRIWYGYTF,TGTGCCAGCAGCCAAGATAACAGGATATGGTATGGCTACACCTTC
NA,NA,TRBJ1-6,TRBV19,CASTSLGTATNSPLHF,TGTGCCAGTACAAGTCTTGGGACCGCGACTAATTCACCCCTCCACTTT
NA,NA,TRBJ2-2,TRBV7-3,CASSLTGQPTGELFF,TGTGCCAGCAGCTTAACGGGGCAGCCCACCGGGGAGCTGTTTTTT
once,NA,TRBJ2-1,TRBV6-6,CASSSYPSLMQGKSRNEQFF,TGTGCCAGCAGCTCCTATCCTAGCTTAATGCAAGGAAAAAGTCGGAATGAGCAGTTCTTC
NA,TRBD1,TRBJ2-3,TRBV6-6,CASSRWTGGDTQYF,TGTGCCAGCAGTCGATGGACAGGGGGCGATACGCAGTATTTT
NA,NA,TRBJ2-3,TRBV7-8,CASSLWRDRTDTQYF,TGTGCCAGCAGCTTATGGCGGGATCGCACAGATACGCAGTATTTT
NA,NA,TRBJ1-4,TRBV28,CASSSWVDRHATNEKLFF,TGTGCCAGCAGTTCATGGGTGGACAGACATGCAACTAATGAAAAACTGTTTTTT
NA,TRBD2,TRBJ2-7,TRBV3-1/TRBV3-2,CASSPTSGSYEQYF,TGTGCCAGCAGCCCTACTAGCGGGAGCTACGAGCAGTACTTC
NA,TRBD2,TRBJ2-1,TRBV3-1/TRBV3-2,CASSPRTSGGAVEQFF,TGTGCCAGCAGCCCCCGAACTAGCGGGGGGGCAGTGGAGCAGTTCTTC
NA,TRBD2,TRBJ2-7,TRBV13,CASSLVWRGSHEQYF,TGTGCCAGCAGCTTAGTGTGGCGGGGGAGTCACGAGCAGTACTTC
NA,NA,TRBJ1-2,TRBV3-1/TRBV3-2,CASSQNWRQERGYTF,TGTGCCAGCAGCCAAAACTGGAGGCAGGAGAGAGGCTACACCTTC
once,NA,TRBJ2-1,TRBV9,CASSGRGDYNEQFF,TGTGCCAGCAGCGGCCGAGGGGATTACAATGAGCAGTTCTTC
NA,NA,TRBJ1-1,TRBV3-1/TRBV3-2,CASSRKRQLSNTEAFF,TGTGCCAGCAGCCGAAAAAGACAGTTGTCGAACACTGAAGCTTTCTTT
once,NA,TRBJ2-2,TRBV4-1,CASSSLVGPPGNTGELFF,TGCGCCAGCAGCTCGTTGGTTGGGCCCCCCGGGAACACCGGGGAGCTGTTTTTT
once,NA,TRBJ2-3,TRBV10-1,CASSDPAKGRDTQYF,TGCGCCAGCAGTGATCCGGCCAAGGGTAGAGATACGCAGTATTTT
once,TRBD1,TRBJ2-1,TRBV27,CASREHPGQGTNEQFF,TGTGCCAGCAGAGAACATCCGGGACAGGGAACCAATGAGCAGTTCTTC
NA,NA,TRBJ2-1,TRBV6-6,CASSYSGPGEQFF,TGTGCCAGCAGTTACTCAGGACCGGGGGAGCAGTTCTTC
NA,NA,TRBJ1-3,TRBV9,CASSVAGTTFSGNTIYF,TGTGCCAGCAGCGTAGCCGGGACAACCTTCTCTGGAAACACCATATATTTT
NA,NA,TRBJ1-5,TRBV6-4,CASSQQGGQPQHF,TGTGCCAGCAGTCAACAGGGTGGACAGCCCCAGCATTTT
NA,NA,TRBJ2-2,TRBV6-5,CASSFMAGLTGELFF,TGTGCCAGCAGTTTTATGGCAGGGCTCACCGGGGAGCTGTTTTTT
NA,TRBD1,TRBJ2-2,TRBV6-5,CASSCLQGPNTGELFF,TGTGCCAGCAGTTGCCTACAGGGGCCGAACACCGGGGAGCTGTTTTTT
NA,TRBD1,TRBJ1-2,TRBV25-1,CASEGAGLGYTF,TGTGCCAGTGAGGGGGCGGGCCTTGGCTACACCTTC
NA,NA,TRBJ2-1,TRBV7-3,CASSFGPNSGYNEQFF,TGTGCCAGCAGCTTTGGCCCTAATAGCGGTTACAATGAGCAGTTCTTC
NA,NA,TRBJ1-3,TRBV18,CASSPFSAPNGNTIYF,TGTGCCAGCTCACCATTTTCAGCTCCAAATGGTAACACCATATATTTT
NA,NA,TRBJ1-6,TRBV7-9,CASSSGQNSPLHF,TGTGCCAGCAGCTCTGGCCAAAATTCACCCCTCCACTTT
NA,NA,TRBJ1-2,TRBV6-2/TRBV6-3,CASSSGYGYTF,TGTGCCAGCAGTTCCGGCTATGGCTACACCTTC
NA,NA,TRBJ1-2,TRBV25-1,CASSDRGLPAGYTF,TGTGCCAGCAGTGATCGCGGGCTGCCGGCGGGCTACACCTTC
NA,TRBD1,TRBJ2-2,TRBV7-2,CASSFRDRGDTGELFF,TGTGCCAGCAGCTTCCGGGACAGGGGTGACACCGGGGAGCTGTTTTTT
NA,NA,TRBJ1-1,TRBV18,CASSPSGTEAFF,TGTGCCAGCTCACCCTCCGGGACTGAAGCTTTCTTT
NA,TRBD1,TRBJ2-7,TRBV28,CASGGQIHEQYF,TGTGCCAGCGGGGGACAGATCCACGAGCAGTACTTC
NA,TRBD2,TRBJ2-7,TRBV10-2,CASSEYSGSSYEQYF,TGCGCCAGCAGTGAGTATAGCGGGAGCTCCTACGAGCAGTACTTC
NA,TRBD2,TRBJ2-6,TRBV2,CASSPPGGSSGANVLTF,TGTGCCAGCAGTCCACCGGGAGGGAGCTCTGGGGCCAACGTCCTGACTTTC
NA,NA,TRBJ1-1,TRBV30,CAWSVRNTEAFF,TGTGCCTGGAGTGTACGGAACACTGAAGCTTTCTTT
NA,NA,TRBJ1-6,TRBV5-1,CASSLIRGATLHF,TGCGCCAGCAGCTTGATCCGGGGGGCGACCCTCCACTTT
NA,NA,TRBJ2-5,TRBV5-1,CASSSGRLQETQYF,TGCGCCAGCAGCTCTGGAAGACTCCAAGAGACCCAGTACTTC